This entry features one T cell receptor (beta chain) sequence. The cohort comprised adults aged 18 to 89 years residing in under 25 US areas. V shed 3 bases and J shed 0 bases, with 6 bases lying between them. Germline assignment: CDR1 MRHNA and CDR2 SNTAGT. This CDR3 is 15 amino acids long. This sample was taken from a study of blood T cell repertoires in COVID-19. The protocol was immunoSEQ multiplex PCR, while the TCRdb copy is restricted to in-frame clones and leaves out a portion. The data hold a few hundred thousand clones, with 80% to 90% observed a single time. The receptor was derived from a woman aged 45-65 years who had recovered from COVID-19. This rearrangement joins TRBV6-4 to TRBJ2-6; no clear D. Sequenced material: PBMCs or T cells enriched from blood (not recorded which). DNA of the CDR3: TGTGCCAGCAGTGAACACAGCTCTGGGGCCAACGTCCTGACTTTC. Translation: CASSEHSSGANVLTF.